This is a list of T cell receptor beta chains from one sample in a study of shared clonotypes between healthy human individuals. Sequenced by immunoSEQ multiplex PCR; TCRdb stores in-frame clones only, minus some. The sample holds about 1 million clones; about 80% are singletons and the top ten take about 1.4%. Specimen: memory CD4+ T cells sorted from blood. These receptors all stem from a young man in good health. Both conserved end residues are part of each CDR3. The D gene is left open where the match is weak. Size is stated for part of the rows, as once, few or many counts, or as a class when the clone is expanded.

TRBJ2-1	TRBD1	NA	TRBV6-1	CASRGTGTNEQFF	TGTGCCAGCAGGGGGACAGGGACGAATGAGCAGTTCTTC
TRBJ2-5	TRBD1	NA	TRBV29-1	CSVEAGTGGTETQYF	TGCAGCGTTGAAGCCGGGACAGGGGGCACAGAGACCCAGTACTTC
TRBJ2-1	NA	NA	TRBV30	CAWAYNEQFF	TGTGCCTGGGCGTACAATGAGCAGTTCTTC
TRBJ2-6	NA	NA	TRBV7-9	CASSLGNSGANVLTF	TGTGCCAGCAGCTTAGGAAACTCTGGGGCCAACGTCCTGACTTTC
TRBJ1-5	NA	NA	TRBV6-5	CASRADRYSNQPQHF	TGTGCCAGCAGGGCAGACAGATATAGCAATCAGCCCCAGCATTTT
TRBJ2-7	NA	NA	TRBV6-5	CATSATSSEQYF	TGTGCTACCAGCGCAACCTCCTCCGAGCAGTACTTC
TRBJ2-2	NA	NA	TRBV11-2	CASSPAGELFF	TGTGCCAGCAGCCCCGCCGGCGAGCTGTTTTTT
TRBJ2-5	TRBD2	NA	TRBV5-1	CASSHGTSGKETQYF	TGCGCCAGCAGCCACGGGACTAGCGGGAAAGAGACCCAGTACTTC
TRBJ2-7	NA	once	TRBV6-1	CASSPPGPYEQYF	TGTGCCAGCAGTCCCCCCGGCCCCTACGAGCAGTACTTC
TRBJ1-5	TRBD1	few	TRBV6-1	CASRREQGHQPQHF	TGTGCCAGCAGAAGAGAACAGGGGCATCAGCCCCAGCATTTT
TRBJ1-3	NA	NA	TRBV5-6	CASSPVRGPASGNTIYF	TGTGCCAGCAGCCCGGTGAGGGGACCGGCCTCTGGAAACACCATATATTTT
TRBJ2-1	NA	once	TRBV5-4	CASSLRGSGTLDEQFF	TGTGCCAGCAGCTTGCGGGGTTCGGGCACACTGGATGAGCAGTTCTTC
TRBJ2-7	TRBD1	NA	TRBV5-5	CASSWRTGTYEQYF	TGTGCCAGCAGCTGGAGGACAGGTACCTACGAGCAGTACTTC
TRBJ1-6	TRBD1	NA	TRBV28	CASSETGTGRSPLHF	TGTGCCAGCAGTGAAACCGGGACAGGGCGGTCACCCCTCCACTTT
TRBJ2-5	TRBD2	NA	TRBV2	CASSGLAETQYF	TGTGCCAGCAGCGGACTAGCAGAGACCCAGTACTTC
TRBJ1-2	TRBD1	few	TRBV30	CAWKRTGALNYGYTF	TGTGCCTGGAAACGGACAGGCGCTCTTAACTATGGCTACACCTTC
TRBJ1-2	TRBD1	few	TRBV2	CASSRDRGAEGYTF	TGTGCCAGCAGTCGGGACAGGGGAGCAGAAGGCTACACCTTC
TRBJ2-3	NA	NA	TRBV30	CAWSSPTDRQYF	TGTGCCTGGAGTAGCCCCACGGATCGGCAGTATTTT
TRBJ2-6	NA	NA	TRBV19	CASTGGANVLTF	TGTGCCAGTACCGGTGGGGCCAACGTCCTGACTTTC
TRBJ1-4	TRBD1	NA	TRBV9	CASSTRTGGVTNEKLFF	TGTGCCAGCAGCACCCGGACAGGGGGTGTGACTAATGAAAAACTGTTTTTT
TRBJ1-3	NA	NA	TRBV7-2	CASSADSGNTIYF	TGTGCCAGCAGCGCGGACTCTGGAAACACCATATATTTT
TRBJ1-4	NA	NA	TRBV18	CASSPSAGTNEKLFF	TGTGCCAGCTCACCATCGGCAGGGACTAATGAAAAACTGTTTTTT
TRBJ1-6	NA	NA	TRBV5-1	CASALGESSYNSPLHF	TGCGCCAGCGCCCTAGGGGAGAGCTCCTATAATTCACCCCTCCACTTT
TRBJ2-2	TRBD2	NA	TRBV5-1	CASSRSESGVNTGELFF	TGCGCCAGCAGTCGATCGGAAAGCGGGGTTAACACCGGGGAGCTGTTTTTT
TRBJ2-3	TRBD2	NA	TRBV5-4	CASSLYSGVTDTQYF	TGTGCCAGCAGCTTGTACAGCGGGGTCACAGATACGCAGTATTTT
TRBJ2-5	NA	few	TRBV18	CASSPTQETQYF	TGTGCCAGCTCACCAACTCAAGAGACCCAGTACTTC
TRBJ2-7	TRBD2	NA	TRBV6-5	CASSNSGRGYEQYF	TGTGCCAGCAGTAATAGCGGGCGCGGCTACGAGCAGTACTTC
TRBJ2-3	TRBD2	few	TRBV27	CASSLSTPGGGRTDTQYF	TGTGCCAGCAGTTTATCGACCCCGGGCGGGGGGCGCACAGATACGCAGTATTTT
TRBJ1-1	NA	NA	TRBV6-5	CASSSPRGNTEAFF	TGTGCCAGCAGTTCCCCCAGAGGGAACACTGAAGCTTTCTTT
TRBJ2-7	NA	NA	TRBV30	CAWSVRAGGRNEQYF	TGTGCCTGGAGTGTACGGGCAGGGGGGCGTAACGAGCAGTACTTC
TRBJ2-2	TRBD1	NA	TRBV28	CASNPSLGQGVTGELFF	TGTGCCAGCAACCCCTCTCTGGGACAGGGGGTCACCGGGGAGCTGTTTTTT
TRBJ2-2	NA	NA	TRBV5-1	CASSLDPGNTGELFF	TGCGCCAGCAGCTTGGATCCCGGTAACACCGGGGAGCTGTTTTTT
TRBJ1-4	NA	few	TRBV28	CASSRGGEKLFF	TGTGCCAGCAGTAGGGGAGGGGAAAAACTGTTTTTT
TRBJ1-4	TRBD1	NA	TRBV10-3	CAISSTGVEKLFF	TGTGCCATCAGTTCTACAGGGGTTGAAAAACTGTTTTTT
TRBJ1-5	NA	few	TRBV5-1	CASSLSGGNQPQHF	TGCGCCAGCAGCTTGTCCGGGGGCAATCAGCCCCAGCATTTT
TRBJ1-5	TRBD1	NA	TRBV19	CASSEWTGGGQPQHF	TGTGCCAGTAGTGAGTGGACAGGGGGCGGTCAGCCCCAGCATTTT
TRBJ2-2	NA	NA	TRBV5-4	CASRSTGRGTGELFF	TGTGCCAGCAGATCCACAGGGAGGGGCACCGGGGAGCTGTTTTTT
TRBJ2-3	TRBD2	many	TRBV15	CATSRDAGGGWADTQYF	TGTGCCACCAGCAGAGATGCAGGCGGGGGGTGGGCAGATACGCAGTATTTT
TRBJ1-2	NA	once	TRBV5-6	CASSLPAGNYGYTF	TGTGCCAGCAGCTTGCCGGCAGGAAACTATGGCTACACCTTC
TRBJ1-5	NA	NA	TRBV4-3	CASSQDLRRGNQPQHF	TGCGCCAGCAGCCAAGACCTCAGGAGGGGAAATCAGCCCCAGCATTTT
TRBJ1-5	TRBD1	NA	TRBV2	CASVFGRGGGQPQHF	TGTGCCAGCGTCTTCGGCAGGGGGGGAGGACAGCCCCAGCATTTT
TRBJ1-4	NA	NA	TRBV7-9	CASSSQGGVMFF	TGTGCCAGCAGCTCACAGGGTGGTGTGATGTTTTTT
TRBJ2-5	NA	NA	TRBV10-3	CAISEGYQETQYF	TGTGCCATCAGTGAGGGGTACCAAGAGACCCAGTACTTC
TRBJ2-2	TRBD1	few	TRBV7-2	CASSFRGTGNTGELFF	TGTGCCAGCAGCTTTCGCGGGACAGGGAACACCGGGGAGCTGTTTTTT
TRBJ1-2	NA	NA	TRBV2	CASTRDLESKGYTF	TGTGCCAGCACCCGAGATTTAGAGTCTAAAGGCTACACCTTC
TRBJ2-3	NA	few	TRBV2	CASSKQNGDTQYF	TGTGCCAGCAGTAAACAGAATGGGGATACGCAGTATTTT
TRBJ2-7	NA	NA	TRBV28	CASTERTEQYF	TGTGCCAGCACGGAGAGGACCGAGCAGTACTTC
TRBJ2-2	NA	NA	TRBV2	CASLEGGKNTGELFF	TGTGCCAGCCTAGAGGGGGGCAAGAACACCGGGGAGCTGTTTTTT
TRBJ2-3	TRBD2	NA	TRBV7-2	CASSQPTSGIDTQYF	TGTGCCAGCAGCCAACCTACTAGCGGGATAGATACGCAGTATTTT
TRBJ2-3	TRBD2	NA	TRBV9	CASSAQLAGGPGDTQYF	TGTGCCAGCAGCGCTCAACTAGCGGGAGGGCCAGGGGATACGCAGTATTTT
TRBJ2-7	TRBD2	few	TRBV7-2	CASSRRSGGSAYEQYF	TGTGCCAGCAGCCGGCGATCGGGGGGTTCCGCCTACGAGCAGTACTTC
TRBJ2-7	NA	few	TRBV4-1	CASSQDKLGSFYEQYF	TGCGCCAGCAGCCAAGATAAGTTGGGCAGTTTCTACGAGCAGTACTTC
TRBJ2-7	NA	few	TRBV2	CASSAGVPSYEQYF	TGTGCCAGCAGCGCAGGGGTCCCGTCCTACGAGCAGTACTTC
TRBJ2-5	TRBD2	NA	TRBV5-1	CASSSGSSLAGVETQYF	TGCGCCAGCAGCTCGGGAAGCTCACTAGCGGGAGTAGAGACCCAGTACTTC
TRBJ1-3	NA	NA	TRBV5-1	CASRGSLSGNTIYF	TGCGCCAGCAGGGGCAGCCTCTCTGGAAACACCATATATTTT
TRBJ1-2	TRBD1	NA	TRBV10-3	CAISVEGAGGYTF	TGTGCCATCAGTGTCGAGGGGGCGGGCGGCTACACCTTC
TRBJ2-7	NA	NA	TRBV6-1	CASTQGYNEQYF	TGTGCCAGTACACAGGGTTACAACGAGCAGTACTTC
TRBJ2-5	NA	NA	TRBV6-5	CASTVLGGAGETQYF	TGTGCCAGCACCGTCTTAGGGGGGGCCGGGGAGACCCAGTACTTC
TRBJ1-3	NA	once	TRBV23-1	CASSQMSPAGSGNTIYF	TGCGCCAGCAGTCAAATGTCCCCTGCTGGCTCTGGAAACACCATATATTTT